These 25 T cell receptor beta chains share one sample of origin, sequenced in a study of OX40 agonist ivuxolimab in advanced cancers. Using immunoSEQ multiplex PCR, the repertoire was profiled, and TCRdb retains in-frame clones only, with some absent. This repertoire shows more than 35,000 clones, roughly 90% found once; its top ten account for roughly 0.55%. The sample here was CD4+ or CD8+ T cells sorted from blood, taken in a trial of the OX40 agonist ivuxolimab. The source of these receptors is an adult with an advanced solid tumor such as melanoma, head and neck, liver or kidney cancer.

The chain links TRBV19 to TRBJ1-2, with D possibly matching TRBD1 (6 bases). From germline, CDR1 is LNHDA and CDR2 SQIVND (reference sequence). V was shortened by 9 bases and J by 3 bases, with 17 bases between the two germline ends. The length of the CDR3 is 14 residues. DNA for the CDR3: TGTGCCAGCCGGCGGACAGCAACCTACTATGGCTACACCTTC. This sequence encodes CASRRTATYYGYTF.

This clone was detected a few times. The CDR3 region has the DNA TGTGCCAGCAGTTATTCGACAGGATACAATGGCTACACCTTC. Translated, it gives CASSYSTGYNGYTF. The gene calls are TRBV6-5 and TRBJ1-2; D is possibly TRBD1 (6 bases). In germline, CDR1 is MNHEY, CDR2 SVGAGI. This CDR3 has 14 amino acids. The V end was cut by 3 bases, the J end by 6 bases, with 14 bases between.

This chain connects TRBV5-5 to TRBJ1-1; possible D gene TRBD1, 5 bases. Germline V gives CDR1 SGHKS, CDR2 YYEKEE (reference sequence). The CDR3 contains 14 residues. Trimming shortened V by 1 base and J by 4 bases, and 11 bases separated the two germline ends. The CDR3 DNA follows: TGTGCCAGCAGCTTGCTAGACGGGGGCACTGAAGCTTTCTTT. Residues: CASSLLDGGTEAFF.

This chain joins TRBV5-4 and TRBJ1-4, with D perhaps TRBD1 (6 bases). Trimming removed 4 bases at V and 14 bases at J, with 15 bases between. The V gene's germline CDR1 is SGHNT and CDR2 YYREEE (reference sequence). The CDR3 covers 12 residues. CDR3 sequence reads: CASSAAGQGLFF. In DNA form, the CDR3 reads TGTGCCAGCAGCGCTGCCGGGCAGGGGCTGTTTTTT.

CDR3 nucleotides: TGTGCCAGCAGCCCGCCTCAGCGGACCACTGAAGCTTTCTTT. This encodes CASSPPQRTTEAFF. The chain employs TRBV5-4 and TRBJ1-1; D call uncertain. Trimming pared 4 bases from V and 4 bases from J, leaving 14 bases between. The CDR3 is 14 residues long. The germline gives CDR1 SGHNT, CDR2 YYREEE (reference sequence). The full variable domain, with the rest looked up from reference TRBV5-4 and TRBJ1-1, is ETGVTQSPTHLIKTRGQQVTLRCSSQSGHNTVSWYQQALGQGPQFIFQYYREEENGRGNFPPRFSGLQFPNYSSELNVNALELDDSALYLCASSPPQRTTEAFFGQGTRLTVV.

Here the CDR3 DNA reads TGTGCCAGTAAGGACTACTCTAGCACAGATACGCAGTATTTT. Amino acid sequence: CASKDYSSTDTQYF. The chain uses TRBV19 and TRBJ2-3, with D possibly TRBD2 on 6 matching bases. V lost 7 bases and J 0 bases, leaving 11 bases between the germline ends. Germline lookup yields CDR1 LNHDA and CDR2 SQIVND (reference sequence). The CDR3 extends over 14 amino acids.

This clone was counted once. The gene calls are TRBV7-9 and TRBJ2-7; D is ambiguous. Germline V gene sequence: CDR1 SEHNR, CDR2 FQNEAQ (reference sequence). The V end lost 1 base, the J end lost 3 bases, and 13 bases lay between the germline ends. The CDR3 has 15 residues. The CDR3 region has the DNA TGTGCCAGCAGCTTAGGTCAGCTTTCCGGCTACGAGCAGTACTTC. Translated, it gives CASSLGQLSGYEQYF.

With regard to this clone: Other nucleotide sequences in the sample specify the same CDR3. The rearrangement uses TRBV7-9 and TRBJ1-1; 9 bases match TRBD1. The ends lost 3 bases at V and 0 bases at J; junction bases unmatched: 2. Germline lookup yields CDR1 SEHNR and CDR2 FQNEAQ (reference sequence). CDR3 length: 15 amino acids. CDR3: CASSFRDRVNTEAFF. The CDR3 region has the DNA TGTGCCAGCAGCTTTCGGGACAGGGTGAACACTGAAGCTTTCTTT.

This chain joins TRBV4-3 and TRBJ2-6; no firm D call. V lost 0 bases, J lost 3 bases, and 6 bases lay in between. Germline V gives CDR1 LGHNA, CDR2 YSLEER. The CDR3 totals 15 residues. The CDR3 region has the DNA TGCGCCAGCAGCCAAGAAGGGCTTGGGGCCAACGTCCTGACTTTC. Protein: CASSQEGLGANVLTF.

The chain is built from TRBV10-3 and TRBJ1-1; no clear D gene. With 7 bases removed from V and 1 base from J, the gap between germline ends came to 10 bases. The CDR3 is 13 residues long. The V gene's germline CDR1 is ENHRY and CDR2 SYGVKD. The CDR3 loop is CAITFSENTEAFF. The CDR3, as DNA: TGTGCCATCACGTTCTCCGAGAACACTGAAGCTTTCTTT.

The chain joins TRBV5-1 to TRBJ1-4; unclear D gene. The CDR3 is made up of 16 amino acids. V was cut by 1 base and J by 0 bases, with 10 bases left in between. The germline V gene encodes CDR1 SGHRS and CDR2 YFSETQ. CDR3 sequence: CASSLPRGATNEKLFF. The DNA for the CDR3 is TGCGCCAGCAGCTTGCCCCGTGGGGCAACTAATGAAAAACTGTTTTTT.

Written as DNA, the CDR3 is TGTGCCAGCAGTTACTCACCTAGTGGGGGCCTGGATACGCAGTATTTT. Translating gives CASSYSPSGGLDTQYF. The rearrangement links TRBV6-5 to TRBJ2-3, with a possible D match to TRBD1 (6 bases). Trimming stripped 0 bases from V and 6 bases from J, with 16 bases between. The CDR3 has 16 residues. CDR1 is MNHEY and CDR2 is SVGAGI in the germline V gene.

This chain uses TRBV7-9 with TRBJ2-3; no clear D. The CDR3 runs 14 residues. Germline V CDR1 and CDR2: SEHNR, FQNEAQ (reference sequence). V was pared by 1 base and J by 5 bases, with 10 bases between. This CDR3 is CASSLGTSGDTQYF. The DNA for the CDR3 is TGTGCCAGCAGCTTAGGAACCTCCGGAGATACGCAGTATTTT.

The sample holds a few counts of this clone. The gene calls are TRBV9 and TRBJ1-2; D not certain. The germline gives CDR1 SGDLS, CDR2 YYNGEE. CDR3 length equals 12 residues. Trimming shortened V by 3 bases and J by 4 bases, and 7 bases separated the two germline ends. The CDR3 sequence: CASSALFYGYTF. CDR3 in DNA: TGTGCCAGCAGCGCCTTATTCTATGGCTACACCTTC.

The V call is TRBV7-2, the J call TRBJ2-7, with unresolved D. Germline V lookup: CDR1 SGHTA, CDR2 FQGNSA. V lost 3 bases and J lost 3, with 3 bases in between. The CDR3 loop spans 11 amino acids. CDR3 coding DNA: TGTGCCAGCAGCTTCCTCTACGAGCAGTACTTC. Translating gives CASSFLYEQYF.

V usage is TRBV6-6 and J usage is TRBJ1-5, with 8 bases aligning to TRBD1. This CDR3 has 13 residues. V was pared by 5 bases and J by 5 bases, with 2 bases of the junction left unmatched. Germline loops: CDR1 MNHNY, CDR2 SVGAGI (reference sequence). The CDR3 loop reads CASSDRGDQPQHF. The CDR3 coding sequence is TGTGCCAGCAGTGACAGGGGAGATCAGCCCCAGCATTTT.

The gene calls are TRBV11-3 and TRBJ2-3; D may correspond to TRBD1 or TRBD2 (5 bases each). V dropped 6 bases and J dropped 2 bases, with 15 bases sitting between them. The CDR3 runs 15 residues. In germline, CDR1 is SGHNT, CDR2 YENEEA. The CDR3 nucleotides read TGTGCCAGCAGTTTGGGACGGTCAAACACAGATACGCAGTATTTT. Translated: CASSLGRSNTDTQYF.

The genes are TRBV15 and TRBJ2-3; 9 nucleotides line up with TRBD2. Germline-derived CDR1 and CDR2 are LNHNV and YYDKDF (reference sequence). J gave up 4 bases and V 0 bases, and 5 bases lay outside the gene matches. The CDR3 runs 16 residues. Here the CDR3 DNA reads TGTGCCACCAGCAGAGACGGGCGGGGGGGATCAGATACGCAGTATTTT. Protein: CATSRDGRGGSDTQYF.

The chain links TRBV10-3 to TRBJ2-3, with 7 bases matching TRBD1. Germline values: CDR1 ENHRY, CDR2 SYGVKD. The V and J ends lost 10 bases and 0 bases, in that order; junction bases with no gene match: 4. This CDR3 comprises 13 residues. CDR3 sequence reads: CATQTGSTDTQYF. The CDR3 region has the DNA TGTGCCACGCAGACAGGGAGCACAGATACGCAGTATTTT.

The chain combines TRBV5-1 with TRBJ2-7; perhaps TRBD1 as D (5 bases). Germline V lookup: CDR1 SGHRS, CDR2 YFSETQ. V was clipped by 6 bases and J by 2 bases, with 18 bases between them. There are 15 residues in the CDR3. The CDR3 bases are TGCGCCAGCACATTGTCGGGTTCACAGGCCTACGAGCAGTACTTC. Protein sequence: CASTLSGSQAYEQYF.

CDR3 nucleotide sequence: TGTGCCAGCTCCCCCGGACTAGCGGGGGCCGTGGGGGAGACCCAGTACTTC. This encodes CASSPGLAGAVGETQYF. The chain combines TRBV18 with TRBJ2-5; 13 nucleotides agree with TRBD2. Germline V gives CDR1 KGHSH, CDR2 LQKENI. The CDR3 spans 17 residues. V was pared by 6 bases and J by 5 bases, with 12 bases of the junction left unmatched.

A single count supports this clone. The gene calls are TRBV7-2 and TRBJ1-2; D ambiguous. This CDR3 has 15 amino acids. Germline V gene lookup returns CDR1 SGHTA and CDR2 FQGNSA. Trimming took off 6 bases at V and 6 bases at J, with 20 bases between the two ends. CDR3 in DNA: TGTGCCAGCAGGCCTCCTTCCTTGGTACGCGATGGCTACACCTTC. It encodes CASRPPSLVRDGYTF.

CDR3 region: CASSLAGGRGLGETQYF. CDR3 DNA: TGTGCCAGCAGCTTAGCGGGGGGCAGGGGGCTGGGAGAGACCCAGTACTTC. The chain uses TRBV7-8 and TRBJ2-5, with 8 bases that match TRBD1. CDR1 and CDR2 from the germline V gene are SGHVS and FQNEAQ. This CDR3 is built from 17 residues. Trimming at V came to 0 bases and at J to 4 bases, leaving 10 bases not matched to a gene.

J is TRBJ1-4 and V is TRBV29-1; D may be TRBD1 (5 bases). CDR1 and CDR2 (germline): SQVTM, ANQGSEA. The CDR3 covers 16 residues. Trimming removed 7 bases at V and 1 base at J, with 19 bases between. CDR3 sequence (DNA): TGCAGCGCTCGTGGGTCTCTGGGGGGAACTAATGAAAAACTGTTTTTT. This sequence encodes CSARGSLGGTNEKLFF.

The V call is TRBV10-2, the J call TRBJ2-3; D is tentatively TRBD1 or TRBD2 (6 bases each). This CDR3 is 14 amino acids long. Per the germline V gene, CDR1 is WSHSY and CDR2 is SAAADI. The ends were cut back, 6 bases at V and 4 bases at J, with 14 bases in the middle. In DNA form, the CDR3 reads TGCGCCAGCAGGAAGGGGGGCCCCGCAGATACGCAGTATTTT. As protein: CASRKGGPADTQYF.